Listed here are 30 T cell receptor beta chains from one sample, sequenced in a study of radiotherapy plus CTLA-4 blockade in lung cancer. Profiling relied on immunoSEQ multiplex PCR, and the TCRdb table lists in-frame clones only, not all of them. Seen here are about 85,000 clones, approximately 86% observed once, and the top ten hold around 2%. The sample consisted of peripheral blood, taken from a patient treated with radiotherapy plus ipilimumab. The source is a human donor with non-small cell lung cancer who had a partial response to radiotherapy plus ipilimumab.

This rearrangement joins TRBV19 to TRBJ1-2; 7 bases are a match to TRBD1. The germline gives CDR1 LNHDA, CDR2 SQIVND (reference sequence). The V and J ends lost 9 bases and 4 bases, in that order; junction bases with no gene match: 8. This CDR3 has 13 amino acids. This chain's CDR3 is CASRTGESYGYTF. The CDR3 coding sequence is TGTGCCAGCCGAACAGGGGAGAGCTATGGCTACACCTTC. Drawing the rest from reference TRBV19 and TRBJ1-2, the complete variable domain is DGGITQSPKYLFRKEGQNVTLSCEQNLNHDAMYWYRQDPGQGLRLIYYSQIVNDFQKGDIAEGYSVSREKKESFPLTVTSAQKNPTAFYLCASRTGESYGYTFGSGTRLTVV.

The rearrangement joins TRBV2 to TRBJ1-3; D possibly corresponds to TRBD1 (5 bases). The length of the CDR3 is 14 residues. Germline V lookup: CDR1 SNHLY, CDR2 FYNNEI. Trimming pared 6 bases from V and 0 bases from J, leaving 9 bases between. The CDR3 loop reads CASSQGSSGNTIYF. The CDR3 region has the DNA TGTGCCAGCAGCCAGGGCAGCTCTGGAAACACCATATATTTT.

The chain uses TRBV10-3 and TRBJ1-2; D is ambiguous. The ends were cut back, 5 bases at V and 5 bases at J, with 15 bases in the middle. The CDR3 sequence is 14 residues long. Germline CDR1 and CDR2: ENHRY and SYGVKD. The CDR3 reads CAISSAPERYGYTF. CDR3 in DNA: TGTGCCATCAGTTCCGCTCCTGAGAGGTATGGCTACACCTTC.

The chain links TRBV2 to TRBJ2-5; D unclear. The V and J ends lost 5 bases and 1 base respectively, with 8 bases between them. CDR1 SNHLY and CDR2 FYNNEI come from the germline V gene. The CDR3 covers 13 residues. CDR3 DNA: TGTGCCAGCAGTTCGACATTCCAAGAGACCCAGTACTTC. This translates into CASSSTFQETQYF.

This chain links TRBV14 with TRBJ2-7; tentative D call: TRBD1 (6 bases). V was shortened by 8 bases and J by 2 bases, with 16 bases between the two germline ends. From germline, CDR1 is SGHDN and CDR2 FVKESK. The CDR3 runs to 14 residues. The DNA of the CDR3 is TGTGCCAGCTCCCCCAGGGGTCACCCCTACGAGCAGTACTTC. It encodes CASSPRGHPYEQYF.

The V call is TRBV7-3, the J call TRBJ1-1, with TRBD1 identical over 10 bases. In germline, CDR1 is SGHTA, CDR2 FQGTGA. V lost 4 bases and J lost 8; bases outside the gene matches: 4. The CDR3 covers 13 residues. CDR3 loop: CASSSWDRGEAFF. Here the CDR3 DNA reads TGTGCCAGCAGCTCATGGGACAGGGGCGAAGCTTTCTTT.

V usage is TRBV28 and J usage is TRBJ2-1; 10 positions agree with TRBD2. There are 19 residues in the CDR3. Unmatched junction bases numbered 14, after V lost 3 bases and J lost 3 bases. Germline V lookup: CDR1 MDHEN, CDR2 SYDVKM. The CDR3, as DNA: TGTGCCAGCAGTTTCAAGAGCGGGAGGGCCGATAGTATCTACAATGAGCAGTTCTTC. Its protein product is CASSFKSGRADSIYNEQFF.

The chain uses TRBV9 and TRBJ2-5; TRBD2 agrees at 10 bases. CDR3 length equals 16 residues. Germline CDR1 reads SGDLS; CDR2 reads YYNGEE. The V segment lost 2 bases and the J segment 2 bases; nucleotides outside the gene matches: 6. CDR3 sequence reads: CASSVGAGGRQETQYF. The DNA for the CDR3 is TGTGCCAGCAGCGTCGGAGCGGGAGGGCGACAAGAGACCCAGTACTTC.

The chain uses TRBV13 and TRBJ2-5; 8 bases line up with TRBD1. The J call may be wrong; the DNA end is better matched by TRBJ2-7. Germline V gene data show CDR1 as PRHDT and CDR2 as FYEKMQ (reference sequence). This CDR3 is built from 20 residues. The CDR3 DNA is TGTGCCAGCAGCTTTTCCCGGACAGGGAGAGGTTCCCTTACAGCCTACGAGCAGTACTTC. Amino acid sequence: CASSFSRTGRGSLTAYEQYF.

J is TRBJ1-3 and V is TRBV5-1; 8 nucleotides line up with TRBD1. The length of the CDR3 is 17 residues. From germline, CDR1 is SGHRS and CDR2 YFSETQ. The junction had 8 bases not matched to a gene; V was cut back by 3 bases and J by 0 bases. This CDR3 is CASSSGQEGPSGNTIYF. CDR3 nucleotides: TGCGCCAGCAGCTCGGGACAGGAGGGTCCCTCTGGAAACACCATATATTTT. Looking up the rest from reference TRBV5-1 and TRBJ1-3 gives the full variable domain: KAGVTQTPRYLIKTRGQQVTLSCSPISGHRSVSWYQQTPGQGLQFLFEYFSETQRNKGNFPGRFSGRQFSNSRSEMNVSTLELGDSALYLCASSSGQEGPSGNTIYFGEGSWLTVV.

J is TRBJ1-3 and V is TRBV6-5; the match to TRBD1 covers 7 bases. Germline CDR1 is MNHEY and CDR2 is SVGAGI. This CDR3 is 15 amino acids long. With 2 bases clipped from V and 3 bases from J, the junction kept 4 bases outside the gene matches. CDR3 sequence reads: CASSYTDRVGNTIYF. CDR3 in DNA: TGTGCCAGCAGTTACACTGACAGGGTTGGAAACACCATATATTTT.

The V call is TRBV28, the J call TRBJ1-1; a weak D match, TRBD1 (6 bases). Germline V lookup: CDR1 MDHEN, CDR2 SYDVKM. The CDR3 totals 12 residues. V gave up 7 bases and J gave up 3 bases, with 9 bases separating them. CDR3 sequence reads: CASIDRYTEAFF. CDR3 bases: TGTGCCAGCATCGACAGGTACACTGAAGCTTTCTTT.

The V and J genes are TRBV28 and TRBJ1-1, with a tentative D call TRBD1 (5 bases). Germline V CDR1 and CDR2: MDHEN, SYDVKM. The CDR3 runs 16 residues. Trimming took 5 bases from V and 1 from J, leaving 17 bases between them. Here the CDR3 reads CASSPSRATSNTEAFF. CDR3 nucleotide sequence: TGTGCCAGCAGTCCCTCCAGGGCGACTTCGAACACTGAAGCTTTCTTT.

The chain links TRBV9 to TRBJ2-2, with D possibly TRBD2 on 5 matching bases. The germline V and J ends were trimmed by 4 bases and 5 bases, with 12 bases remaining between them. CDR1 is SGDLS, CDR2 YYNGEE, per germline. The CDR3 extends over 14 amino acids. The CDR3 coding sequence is TGTGCCAGCAGCCCAGAGGGTCCGACCGGGGAGCTGTTTTTT. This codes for CASSPEGPTGELFF.

In nucleotides, the CDR3 is TGTGCCAGCAGTTTCAGGGCCAATTCACCCCTCCACTTT. This gives the protein CASSFRANSPLHF. The chain uses TRBV6-5 and TRBJ1-6, with a possible D match to TRBD1 (5 bases). CDR1 and CDR2 from the germline V gene are MNHEY and SVGAGI. V was pared by 4 bases and J by 7 bases, with 8 bases between. CDR3 size: 13 residues.

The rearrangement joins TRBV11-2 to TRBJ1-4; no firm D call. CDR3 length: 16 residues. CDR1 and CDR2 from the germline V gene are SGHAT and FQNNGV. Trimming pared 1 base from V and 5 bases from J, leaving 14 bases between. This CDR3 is CASSLGGVVSNEKLFF. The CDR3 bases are TGTGCCAGCAGCTTAGGCGGGGTGGTGTCCAATGAAAAACTGTTTTTT.

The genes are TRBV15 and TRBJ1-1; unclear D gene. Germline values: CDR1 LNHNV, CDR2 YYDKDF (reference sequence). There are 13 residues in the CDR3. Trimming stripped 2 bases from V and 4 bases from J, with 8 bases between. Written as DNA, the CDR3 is TGTGCCACCAGCAGACCTCCCGGCACTGAAGCTTTCTTT. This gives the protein CATSRPPGTEAFF.

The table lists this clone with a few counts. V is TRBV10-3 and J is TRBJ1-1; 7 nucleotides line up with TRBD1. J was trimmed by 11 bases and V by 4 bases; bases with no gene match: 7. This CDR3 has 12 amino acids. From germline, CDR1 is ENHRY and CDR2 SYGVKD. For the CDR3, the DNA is TGTGCCATCAGTGGGGACAGTTTGTGGGCTTTCTTT. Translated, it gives CAISGDSLWAFF.

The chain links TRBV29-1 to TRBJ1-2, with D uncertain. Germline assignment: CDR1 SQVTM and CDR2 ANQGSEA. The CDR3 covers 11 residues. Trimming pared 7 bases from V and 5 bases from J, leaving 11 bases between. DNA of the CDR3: TGCAGCGCTCCCGGCGGATATGGCTACACCTTC. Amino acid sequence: CSAPGGYGYTF.

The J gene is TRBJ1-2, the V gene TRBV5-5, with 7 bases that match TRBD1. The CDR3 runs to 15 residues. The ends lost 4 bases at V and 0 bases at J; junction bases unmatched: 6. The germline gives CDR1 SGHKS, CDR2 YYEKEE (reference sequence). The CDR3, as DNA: TGTGCCAGCAGCGCCAGGGACAGCACTAACTATGGCTACACCTTC. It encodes CASSARDSTNYGYTF.

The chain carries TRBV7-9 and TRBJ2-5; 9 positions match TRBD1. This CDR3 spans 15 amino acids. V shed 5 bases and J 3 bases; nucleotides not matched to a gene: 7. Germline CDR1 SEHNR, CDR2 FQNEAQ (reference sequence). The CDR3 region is CASSHRTGDKETQYF. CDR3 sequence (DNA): TGTGCCAGCAGCCATAGGACAGGGGACAAAGAGACCCAGTACTTC.

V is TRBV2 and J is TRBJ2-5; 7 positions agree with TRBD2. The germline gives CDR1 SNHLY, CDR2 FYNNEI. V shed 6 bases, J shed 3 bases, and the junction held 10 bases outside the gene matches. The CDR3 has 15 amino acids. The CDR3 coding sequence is TGTGCCAGCAGCCTAGCGGTAGGAGGGGAAGAGACCCAGTACTTC. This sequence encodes CASSLAVGGEETQYF.

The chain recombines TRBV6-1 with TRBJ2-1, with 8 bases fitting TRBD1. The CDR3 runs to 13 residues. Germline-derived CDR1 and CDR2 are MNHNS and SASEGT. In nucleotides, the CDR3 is TGTGCTAGTGGACAGGGCTTTGGTAATGAGCAGTTCTTC. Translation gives CASGQGFGNEQFF.

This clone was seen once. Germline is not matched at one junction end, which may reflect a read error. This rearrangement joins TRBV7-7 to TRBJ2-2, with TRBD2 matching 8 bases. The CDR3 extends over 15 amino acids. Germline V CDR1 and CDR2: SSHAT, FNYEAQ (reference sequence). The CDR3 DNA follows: TGTGCTAGCAGCCCGGGGGGGCCCCCGGCCGGGGAGCTGTTTTTT. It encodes CASSPGGPPAGELFF.

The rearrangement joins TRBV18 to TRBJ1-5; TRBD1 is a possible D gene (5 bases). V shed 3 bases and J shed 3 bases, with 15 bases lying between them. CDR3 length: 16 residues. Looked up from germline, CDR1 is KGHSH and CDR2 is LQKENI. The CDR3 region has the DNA TGTGCCAGCTCACCGACTTACAGACAGTACAATCAGCCCCAGCATTTT. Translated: CASSPTYRQYNQPQHF.

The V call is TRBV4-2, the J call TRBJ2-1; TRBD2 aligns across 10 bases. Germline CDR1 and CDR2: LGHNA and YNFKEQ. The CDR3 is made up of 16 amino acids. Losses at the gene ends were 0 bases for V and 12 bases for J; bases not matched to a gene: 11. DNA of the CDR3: TGTGCCAGCAGCCAAGATCAAGGAACTAGCGGGAAATTGCAGTTCTTC. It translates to CASSQDQGTSGKLQFF.

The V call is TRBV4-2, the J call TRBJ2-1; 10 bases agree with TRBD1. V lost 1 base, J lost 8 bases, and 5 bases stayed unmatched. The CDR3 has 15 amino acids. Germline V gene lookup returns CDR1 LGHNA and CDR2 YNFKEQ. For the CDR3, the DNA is TGTGCCAGCAGCCAAGGTGGACAGGGGGGGTATGAGCAGTTCTTC. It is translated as CASSQGGQGGYEQFF.

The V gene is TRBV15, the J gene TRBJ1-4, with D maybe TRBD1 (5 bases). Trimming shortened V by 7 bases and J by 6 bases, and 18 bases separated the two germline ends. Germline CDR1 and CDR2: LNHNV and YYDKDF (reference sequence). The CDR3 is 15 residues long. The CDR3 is CATTKVAAGDEKLFF. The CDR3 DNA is TGTGCCACCACCAAAGTGGCCGCGGGGGATGAAAAACTGTTTTTT.

The CDR3 DNA follows: TGTGCCAGCAGTGAAGCCCCACAGGGGAGTAATTCACCCCTCCACTTT. Translated: CASSEAPQGSNSPLHF. V and J are TRBV6-1 and TRBJ1-6; 7 bases line up with TRBD1. Trimming removed 0 bases from V and 6 bases from J; junction bases left unmatched: 5. The CDR3 loop spans 16 amino acids. The germline gives CDR1 MNHNS, CDR2 SASEGT.

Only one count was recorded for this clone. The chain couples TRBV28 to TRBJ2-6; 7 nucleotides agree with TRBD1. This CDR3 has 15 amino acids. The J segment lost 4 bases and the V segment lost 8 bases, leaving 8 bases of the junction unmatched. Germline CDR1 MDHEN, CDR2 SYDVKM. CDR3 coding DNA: TGTGCCAGCGCCCGAGGGGGCGGAGGGGCCAACGTCCTGACTTTC. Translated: CASARGGGGANVLTF.